The present T cell receptor (beta chain) was sequenced within a study of cytomegalovirus exposure and HLA in healthy donors. 13 Jbeta primers and 60 Vbeta primers were used for the PCR. Profiled with immunoSEQ multiplex PCR; TCRdb holds only in-frame clones, not every one. The sample carries over 100,000 clones, around 70% recorded once. General study findings and limits: TCR beta V- and J-gene trimming was later associated with a missense DCLRE1C variant. The study designated 150 to 200 TCR beta chains cytomegalovirus-associated. A prior analysis recorded that most TCR beta V segments were productive about 87% or about 30% of the time. Most CMV-associated TCR beta chains appeared HLA-restricted in a later analysis.

Concerning this clone itself: Its antigen is undetermined.

V dropped 6 bases and J dropped 0; count of bases not matched to a gene: 5. CDR3 length: 15 residues. CDR1 MGHRA and CDR2 YSYEKL come from the germline V gene. The rearrangement joins TRBV4-1 to TRBJ2-7; 10 nucleotides agree with TRBD2. The receptor's source is a man in his thirties or forties in good health and CMV-seropositive. Sequencing input: PBMCs. Written as DNA, the CDR3 is TGCGCCAGCAGGCTAACTAGCGGGGACTCCTACGAGCAGTACTTC. Encoded protein: CASRLTSGDSYEQYF.